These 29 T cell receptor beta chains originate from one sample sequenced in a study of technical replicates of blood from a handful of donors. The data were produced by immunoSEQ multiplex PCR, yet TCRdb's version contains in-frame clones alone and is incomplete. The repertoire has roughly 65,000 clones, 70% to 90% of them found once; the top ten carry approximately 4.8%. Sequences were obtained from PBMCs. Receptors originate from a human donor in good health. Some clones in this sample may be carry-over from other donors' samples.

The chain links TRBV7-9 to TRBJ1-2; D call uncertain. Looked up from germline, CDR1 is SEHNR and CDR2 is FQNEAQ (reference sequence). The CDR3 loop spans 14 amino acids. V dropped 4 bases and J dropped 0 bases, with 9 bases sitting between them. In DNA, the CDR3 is TGTGCCAGCAGCTCAGGACTAGCTAACTATGGCTACACCTTC. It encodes CASSSGLANYGYTF.

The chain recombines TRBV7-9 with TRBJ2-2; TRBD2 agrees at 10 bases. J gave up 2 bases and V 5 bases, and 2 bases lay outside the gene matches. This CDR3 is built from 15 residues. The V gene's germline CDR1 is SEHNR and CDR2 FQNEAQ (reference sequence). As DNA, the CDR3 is TGTGCCAGCAGCGGACTAGCGGCAAACACCGGGGAGCTGTTTTTT. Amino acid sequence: CASSGLAANTGELFF.

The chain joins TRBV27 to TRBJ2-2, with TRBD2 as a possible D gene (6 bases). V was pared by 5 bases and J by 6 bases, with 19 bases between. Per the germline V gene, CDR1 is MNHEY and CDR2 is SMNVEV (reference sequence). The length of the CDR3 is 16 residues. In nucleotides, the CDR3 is TGTGCCAGCAGTCACAGACTAGTCAGGGCGGCCGGGGAGCTGTTTTTT. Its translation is CASSHRLVRAAGELFF.

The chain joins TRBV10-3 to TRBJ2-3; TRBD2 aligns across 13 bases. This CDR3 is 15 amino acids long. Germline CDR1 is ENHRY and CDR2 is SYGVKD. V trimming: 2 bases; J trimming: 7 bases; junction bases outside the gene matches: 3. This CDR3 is CAISETSGRVNTQYF. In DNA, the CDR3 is TGTGCCATCAGTGAGACTAGCGGGAGGGTAAATACGCAGTATTTT.

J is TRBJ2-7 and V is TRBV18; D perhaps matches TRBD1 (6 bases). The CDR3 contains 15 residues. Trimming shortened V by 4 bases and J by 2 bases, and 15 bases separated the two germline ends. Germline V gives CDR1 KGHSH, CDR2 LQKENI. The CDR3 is CASSQGETGTYEQYF. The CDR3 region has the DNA TGTGCCAGCTCACAGGGGGAAACAGGTACCTACGAGCAGTACTTC.

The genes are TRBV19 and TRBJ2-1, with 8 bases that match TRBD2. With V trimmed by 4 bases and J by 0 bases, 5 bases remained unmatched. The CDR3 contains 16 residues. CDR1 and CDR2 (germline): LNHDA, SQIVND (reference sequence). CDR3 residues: CASSTQGLVSYNEQFF. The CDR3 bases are TGTGCCAGTAGTACCCAGGGACTAGTCTCCTACAATGAGCAGTTCTTC.

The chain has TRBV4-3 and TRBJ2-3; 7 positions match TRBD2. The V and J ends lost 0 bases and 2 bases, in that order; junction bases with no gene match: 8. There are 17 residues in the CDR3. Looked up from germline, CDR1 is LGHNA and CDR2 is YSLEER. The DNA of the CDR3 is TGCGCCAGCAGCCAAGATCCACCGGGACTAACCACAGATACGCAGTATTTT. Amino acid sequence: CASSQDPPGLTTDTQYF.

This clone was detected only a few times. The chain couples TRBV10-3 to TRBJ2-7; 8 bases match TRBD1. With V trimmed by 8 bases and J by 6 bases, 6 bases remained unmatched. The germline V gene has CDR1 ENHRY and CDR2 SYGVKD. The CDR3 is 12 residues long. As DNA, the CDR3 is TGTGCCATCGCGGACAGGGTAGGCGAGCAGTACTTC. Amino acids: CAIADRVGEQYF.

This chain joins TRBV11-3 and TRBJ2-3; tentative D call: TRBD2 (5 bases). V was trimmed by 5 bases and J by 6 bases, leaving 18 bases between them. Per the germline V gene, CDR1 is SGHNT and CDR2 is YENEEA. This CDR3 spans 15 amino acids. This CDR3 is CASSEGRGPWDTQYF. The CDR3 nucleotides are TGTGCCAGCAGCGAGGGCCGAGGGCCCTGGGATACGCAGTATTTT.

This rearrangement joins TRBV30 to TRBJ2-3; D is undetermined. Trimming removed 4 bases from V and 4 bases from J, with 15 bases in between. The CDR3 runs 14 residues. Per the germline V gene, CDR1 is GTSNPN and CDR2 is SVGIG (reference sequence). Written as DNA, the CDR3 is TGTGCCTGGACGGGTCCCCAAAGTCCAGATACGCAGTATTTT. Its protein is CAWTGPQSPDTQYF.

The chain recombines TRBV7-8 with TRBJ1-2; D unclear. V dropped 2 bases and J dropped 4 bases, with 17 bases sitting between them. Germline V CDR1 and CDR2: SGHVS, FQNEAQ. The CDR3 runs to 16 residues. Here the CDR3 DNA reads TGTGCCAGCAGCTTACAACCCGGGCTTGGGAGCTATGGCTACACCTTC. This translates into CASSLQPGLGSYGYTF.

CDR3 DNA sequence: TGTGCCTGGGGCAGAAACATTCAGTACTTC. This codes for CAWGRNIQYF. The chain carries TRBV30 and TRBJ2-4; D is uncertain. Trimming removed 5 bases at V and 6 bases at J, with 5 bases between. CDR3 length equals 10 residues. Germline V gives CDR1 GTSNPN, CDR2 SVGIG (reference sequence).

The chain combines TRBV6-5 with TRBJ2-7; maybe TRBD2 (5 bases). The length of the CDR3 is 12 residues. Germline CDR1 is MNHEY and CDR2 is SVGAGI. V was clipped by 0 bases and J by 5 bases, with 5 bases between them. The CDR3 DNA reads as TGTGCCAGCAGTTACTCGAGGGACGAGCAGTACTTC. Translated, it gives CASSYSRDEQYF.

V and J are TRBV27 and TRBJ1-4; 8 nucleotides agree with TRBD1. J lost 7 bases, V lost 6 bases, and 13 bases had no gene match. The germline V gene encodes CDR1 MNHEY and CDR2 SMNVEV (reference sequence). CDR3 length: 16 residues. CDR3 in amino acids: CASRSLGQGVVEKLFF. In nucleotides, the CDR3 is TGTGCCAGCAGAAGCCTCGGACAGGGTGTTGTTGAAAAACTGTTTTTT. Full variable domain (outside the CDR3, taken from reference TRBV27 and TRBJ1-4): EAQVTQNPRYLITVTGKKLTVTCSQNMNHEYMSWYRQDPGLGLRQIYYSMNVEVTDKGDVPEGYKVSRKEKRNFPLILESPSPNQTSLYFCASRSLGQGVVEKLFFGSGTQLSVL.

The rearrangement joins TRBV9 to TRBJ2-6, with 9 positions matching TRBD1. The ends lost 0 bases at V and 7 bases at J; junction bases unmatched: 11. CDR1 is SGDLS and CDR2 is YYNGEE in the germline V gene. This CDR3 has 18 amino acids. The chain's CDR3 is CASSVVGTGRVGANVLTF. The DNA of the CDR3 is TGTGCCAGCAGCGTAGTAGGGACAGGGAGAGTAGGAGCCAACGTCCTGACTTTC.

The CDR3 nucleotides are TGCGCCAGCAGCCAAGATAGGGGCCCCTCTGGGGCCAACGTCCTGACTTTC. Translating gives CASSQDRGPSGANVLTF. The chain carries TRBV4-3 and TRBJ2-6; possibly TRBD1 for D (5 bases). Germline lookup yields CDR1 LGHNA and CDR2 YSLEER. The ends were cut back, 0 bases at V and 0 bases at J, with 9 bases in the middle. The CDR3 length is 17 residues.

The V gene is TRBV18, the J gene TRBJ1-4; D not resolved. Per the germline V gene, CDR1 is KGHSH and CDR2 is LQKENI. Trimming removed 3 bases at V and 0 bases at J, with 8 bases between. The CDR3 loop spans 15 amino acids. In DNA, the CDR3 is TGTGCCAGCTCACCGAACAGACCAACTAATGAAAAACTGTTTTTT. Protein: CASSPNRPTNEKLFF.

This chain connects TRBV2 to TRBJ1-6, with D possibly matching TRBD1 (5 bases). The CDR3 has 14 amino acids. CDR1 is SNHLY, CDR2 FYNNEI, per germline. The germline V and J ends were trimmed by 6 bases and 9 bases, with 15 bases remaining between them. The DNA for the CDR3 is TGTGCCAGCAGGATGGAGTGGGGCGGTTCACCCCTCCACTTT. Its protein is CASRMEWGGSPLHF. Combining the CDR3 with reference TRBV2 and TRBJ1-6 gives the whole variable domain EPEVTQTPSHQVTQMGQEVILRCVPISNHLYFYWYRQILGQKVEFLVSFYNNEISEKSEIFDDQFSVERPDGSNFTLKIRSTKLEDSAMYFCASRMEWGGSPLHFGNGTRLTVT.

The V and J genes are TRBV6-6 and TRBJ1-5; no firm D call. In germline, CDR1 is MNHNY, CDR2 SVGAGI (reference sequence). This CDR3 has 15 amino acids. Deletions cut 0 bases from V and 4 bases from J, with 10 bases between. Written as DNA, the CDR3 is TGTGCCAGCAGTTACTCGAACAGAGTAAATCAGCCCCAGCATTTT. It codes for CASSYSNRVNQPQHF.

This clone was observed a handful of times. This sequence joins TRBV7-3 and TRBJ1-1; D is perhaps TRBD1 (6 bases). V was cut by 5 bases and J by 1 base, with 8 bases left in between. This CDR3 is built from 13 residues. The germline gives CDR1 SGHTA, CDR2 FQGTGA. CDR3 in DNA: TGTGCCAGCAGCCCGACAGGGAACACTGAAGCTTTCTTT. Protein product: CASSPTGNTEAFF. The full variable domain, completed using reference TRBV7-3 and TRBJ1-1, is GAGVSQTPSNKVTEKGKYVELRCDPISGHTALYWYRQSLGQGPEFLIYFQGTGAADDSGLPNDRFFAVRPEGSVSTLKIQRTERGDSAVYLCASSPTGNTEAFFGQGTRLTVV.

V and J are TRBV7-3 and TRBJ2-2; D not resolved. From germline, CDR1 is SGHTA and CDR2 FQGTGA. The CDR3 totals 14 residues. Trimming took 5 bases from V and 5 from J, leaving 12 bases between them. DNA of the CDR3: TGTGCCAGCAGCACTCACCCATTAACCGGGGAGCTGTTTTTT. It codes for CASSTHPLTGELFF.

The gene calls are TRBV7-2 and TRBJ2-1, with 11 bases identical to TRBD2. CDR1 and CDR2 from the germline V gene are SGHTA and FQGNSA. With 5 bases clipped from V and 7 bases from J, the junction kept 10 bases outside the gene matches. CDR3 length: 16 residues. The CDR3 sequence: CASSPSSGLAENEQFF. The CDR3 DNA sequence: TGTGCCAGCAGCCCCTCGTCGGGACTAGCGGAAAATGAGCAGTTCTTC. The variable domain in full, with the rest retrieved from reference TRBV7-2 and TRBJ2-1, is GAGVSQSPSNKVTEKGKDVELRCDPISGHTALYWYRQSLGQGLEFLIYFQGNSAPDKSGLPSDRFSAERTGGSVSTLTIQRTQQEDSAVYLCASSPSSGLAENEQFFGPGTRLTVL.

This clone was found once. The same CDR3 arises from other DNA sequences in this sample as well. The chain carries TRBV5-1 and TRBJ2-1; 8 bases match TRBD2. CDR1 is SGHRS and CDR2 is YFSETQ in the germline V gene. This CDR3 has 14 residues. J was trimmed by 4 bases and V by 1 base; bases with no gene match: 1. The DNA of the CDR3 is TGCGCCAGCAGCTTGTCGGGGGGGTACAATGAGCAGTTCTTC. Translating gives CASSLSGGYNEQFF.

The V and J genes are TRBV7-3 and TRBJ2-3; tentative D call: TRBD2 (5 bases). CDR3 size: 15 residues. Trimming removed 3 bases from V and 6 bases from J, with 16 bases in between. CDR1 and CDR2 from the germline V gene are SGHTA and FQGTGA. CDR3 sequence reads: CASSLLDHRGDTQYF. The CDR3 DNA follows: TGTGCCAGCAGCTTGCTCGACCACCGCGGGGATACGCAGTATTTT.

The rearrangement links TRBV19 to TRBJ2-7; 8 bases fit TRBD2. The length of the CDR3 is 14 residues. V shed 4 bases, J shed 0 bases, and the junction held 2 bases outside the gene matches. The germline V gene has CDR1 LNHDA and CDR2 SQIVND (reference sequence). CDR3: CASSTAGVSYEQYF. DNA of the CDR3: TGTGCCAGTAGTACAGCGGGAGTCTCCTACGAGCAGTACTTC.

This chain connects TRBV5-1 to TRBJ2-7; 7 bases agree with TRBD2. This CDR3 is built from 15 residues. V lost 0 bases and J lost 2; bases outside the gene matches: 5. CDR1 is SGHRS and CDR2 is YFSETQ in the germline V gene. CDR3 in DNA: TGCGCCAGCAGCTTGGACGGGAGGCCTACCTACGAGCAGTACTTC. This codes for CASSLDGRPTYEQYF.

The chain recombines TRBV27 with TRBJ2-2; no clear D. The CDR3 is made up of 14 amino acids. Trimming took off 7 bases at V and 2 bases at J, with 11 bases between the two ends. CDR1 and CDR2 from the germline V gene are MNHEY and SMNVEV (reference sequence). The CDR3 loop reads CASNSQNNTGELFF. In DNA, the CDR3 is TGTGCCAGCAACAGCCAGAATAACACCGGGGAGCTGTTTTTT.

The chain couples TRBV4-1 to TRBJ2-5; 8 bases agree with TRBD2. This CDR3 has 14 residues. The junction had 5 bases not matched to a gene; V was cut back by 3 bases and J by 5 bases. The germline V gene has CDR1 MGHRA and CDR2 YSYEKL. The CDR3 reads CASSQSSGGETQYF. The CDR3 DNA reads TGCGCCAGCAGCCAGTCTTCGGGAGGGGAGACCCAGTACTTC.

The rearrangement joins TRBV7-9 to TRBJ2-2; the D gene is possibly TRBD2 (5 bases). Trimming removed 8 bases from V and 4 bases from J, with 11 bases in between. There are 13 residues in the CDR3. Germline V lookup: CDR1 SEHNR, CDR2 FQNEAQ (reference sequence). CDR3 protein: CASEGLGTGELFF. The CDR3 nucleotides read TGTGCCAGCGAAGGACTCGGCACCGGGGAGCTGTTTTTT.